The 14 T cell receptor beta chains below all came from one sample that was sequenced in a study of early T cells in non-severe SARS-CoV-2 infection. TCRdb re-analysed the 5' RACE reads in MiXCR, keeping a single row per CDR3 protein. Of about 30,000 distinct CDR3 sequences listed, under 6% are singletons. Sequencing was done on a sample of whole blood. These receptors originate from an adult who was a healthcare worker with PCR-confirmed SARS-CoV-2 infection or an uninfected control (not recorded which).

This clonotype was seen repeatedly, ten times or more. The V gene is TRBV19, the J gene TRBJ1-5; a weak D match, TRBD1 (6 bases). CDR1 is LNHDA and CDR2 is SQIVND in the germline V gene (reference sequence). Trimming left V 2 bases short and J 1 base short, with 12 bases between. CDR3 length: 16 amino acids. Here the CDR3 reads CASSIKGGRSNQPQHF. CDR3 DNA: TGTGCCAGTAGTATAAAAGGGGGGCGCAGCAATCAGCCCCAGCATTTT.

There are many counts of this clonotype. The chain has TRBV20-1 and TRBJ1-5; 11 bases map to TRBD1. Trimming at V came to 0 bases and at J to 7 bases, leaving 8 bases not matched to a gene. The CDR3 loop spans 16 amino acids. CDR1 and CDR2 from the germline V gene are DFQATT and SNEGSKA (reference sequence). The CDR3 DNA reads TGCAGTGCTAGAGATCGGACAGGGGGCGCAAAGCAGCCCCAGCATTTT. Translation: CSARDRTGGAKQPQHF.

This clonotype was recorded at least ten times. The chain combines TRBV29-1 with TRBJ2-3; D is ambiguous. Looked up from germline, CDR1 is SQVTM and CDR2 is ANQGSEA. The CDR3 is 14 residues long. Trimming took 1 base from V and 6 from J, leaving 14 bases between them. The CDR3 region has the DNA TGCAGCGTTGAAGGGGGAAAGAACGTGGATACGCAGTATTTT. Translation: CSVEGGKNVDTQYF.

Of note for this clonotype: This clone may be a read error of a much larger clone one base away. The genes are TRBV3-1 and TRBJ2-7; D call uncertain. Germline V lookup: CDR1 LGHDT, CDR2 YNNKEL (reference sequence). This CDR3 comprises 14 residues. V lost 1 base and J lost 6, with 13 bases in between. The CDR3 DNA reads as TGTGCCAGCAGCCAAGCAGGATCTTCCCTCGAGCAGTACTTC. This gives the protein CASSQAGSSLEQYF.

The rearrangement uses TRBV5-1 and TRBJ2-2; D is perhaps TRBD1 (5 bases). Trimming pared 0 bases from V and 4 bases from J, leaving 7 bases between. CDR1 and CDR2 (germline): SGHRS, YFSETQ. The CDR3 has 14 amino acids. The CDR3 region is CASSLEGSTGELFF. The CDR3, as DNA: TGCGCCAGCAGCTTGGAGGGGTCCACCGGGGAGCTGTTTTTT. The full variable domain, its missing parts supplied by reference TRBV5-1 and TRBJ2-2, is KAGVTQTPRYLIKTRGQQVTLSCSPISGHRSVSWYQQTPGQGLQFLFEYFSETQRNKGNFPGRFSGRQFSNSRSEMNVSTLELGDSALYLCASSLEGSTGELFFGEGSRLTVL.

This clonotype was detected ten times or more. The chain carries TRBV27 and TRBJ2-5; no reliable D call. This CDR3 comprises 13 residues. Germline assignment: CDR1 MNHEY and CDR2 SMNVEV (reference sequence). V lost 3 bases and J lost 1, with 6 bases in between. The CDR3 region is CASSFGIQETQYF. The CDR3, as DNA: TGTGCCAGCAGTTTTGGAATCCAAGAGACCCAGTACTTC.

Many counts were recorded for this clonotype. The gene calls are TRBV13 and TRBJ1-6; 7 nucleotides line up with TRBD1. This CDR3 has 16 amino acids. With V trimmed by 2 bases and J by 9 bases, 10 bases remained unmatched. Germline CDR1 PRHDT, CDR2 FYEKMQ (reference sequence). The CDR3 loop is CASSLQAGGLSSPLHF. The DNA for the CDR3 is TGTGCCAGCAGCTTACAGGCAGGGGGACTAAGTTCACCCCTCCACTTT.

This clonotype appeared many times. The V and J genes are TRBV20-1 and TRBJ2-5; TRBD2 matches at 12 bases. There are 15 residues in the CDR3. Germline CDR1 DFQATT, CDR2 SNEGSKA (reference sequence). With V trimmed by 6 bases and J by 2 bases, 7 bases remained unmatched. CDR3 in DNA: TGCAGTGCATTTAGGACTAGCGGGGTTCAAGAGACCCAGTACTTC. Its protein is CSAFRTSGVQETQYF.

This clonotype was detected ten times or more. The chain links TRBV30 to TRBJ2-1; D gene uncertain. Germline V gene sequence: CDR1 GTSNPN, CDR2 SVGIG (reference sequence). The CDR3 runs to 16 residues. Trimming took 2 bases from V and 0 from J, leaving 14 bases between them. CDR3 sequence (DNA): TGTGCCTGGAGTTGGTCACCAAAAAGCTCCTACAATGAGCAGTTCTTC. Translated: CAWSWSPKSSYNEQFF. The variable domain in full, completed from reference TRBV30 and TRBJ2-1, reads SQTIHQWPATLVQPVGSPLSLECTVEGTSNPNLYWYRQAAGRGLQLLFYSVGIGQISSEVPQNLSASRPQDRQFILSSKKLLLSDSGFYLCAWSWSPKSSYNEQFFGPGTRLTVL.

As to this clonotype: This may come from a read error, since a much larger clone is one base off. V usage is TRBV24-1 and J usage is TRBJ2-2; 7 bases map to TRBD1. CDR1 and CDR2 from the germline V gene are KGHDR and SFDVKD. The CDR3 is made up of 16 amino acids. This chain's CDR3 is CATSDAGGLNTGEPFF. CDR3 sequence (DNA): TGTGCCACCAGTGATGCAGGGGGTTTGAACACCGGGGAGCCGTTTTTT.

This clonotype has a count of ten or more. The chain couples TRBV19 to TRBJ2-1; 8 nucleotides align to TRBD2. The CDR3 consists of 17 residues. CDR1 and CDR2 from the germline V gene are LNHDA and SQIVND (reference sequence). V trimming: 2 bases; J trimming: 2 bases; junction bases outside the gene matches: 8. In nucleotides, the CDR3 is TGTGCCAGTAGTATACAGCCCACTAGCGGCCCCTACAATGAGCAGTTCTTC. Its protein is CASSIQPTSGPYNEQFF. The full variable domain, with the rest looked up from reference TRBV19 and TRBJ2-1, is DGGITQSPKYLFRKEGQNVTLSCEQNLNHDAMYWYRQDPGQGLRLIYYSQIVNDFQKGDIAEGYSVSREKKESFPLTVTSAQKNPTAFYLCASSIQPTSGPYNEQFFGPGTRLTVL.

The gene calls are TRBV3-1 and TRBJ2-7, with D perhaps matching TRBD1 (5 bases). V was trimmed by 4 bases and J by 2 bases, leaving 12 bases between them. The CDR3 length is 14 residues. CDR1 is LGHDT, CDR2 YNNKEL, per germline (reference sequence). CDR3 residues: CASSLTATAYEQYF. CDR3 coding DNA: TGTGCCAGCAGCCTCACCGCGACAGCCTACGAGCAGTACTTC.

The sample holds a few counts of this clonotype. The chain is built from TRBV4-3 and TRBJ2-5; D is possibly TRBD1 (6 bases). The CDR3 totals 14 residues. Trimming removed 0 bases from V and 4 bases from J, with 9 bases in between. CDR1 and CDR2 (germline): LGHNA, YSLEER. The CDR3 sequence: CASSQDLRGETQYF. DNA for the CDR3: TGCGCCAGCAGCCAAGATCTCAGGGGAGAGACCCAGTACTTC.

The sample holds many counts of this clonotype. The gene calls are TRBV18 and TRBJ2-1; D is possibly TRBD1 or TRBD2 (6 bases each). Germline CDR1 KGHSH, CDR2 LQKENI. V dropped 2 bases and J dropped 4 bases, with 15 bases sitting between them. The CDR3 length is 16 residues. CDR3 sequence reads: CASSPTAGGQYNEQFF. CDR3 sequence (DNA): TGTGCCAGCTCACCAACGGCCGGGGGCCAGTACAATGAGCAGTTCTTC.